A selection of T cell receptor beta chains follows, all from one sample in a study of blood T cells in healthy people across ages. MiXCR was run by TCRdb on the 5' RACE reads, yielding one entry per CDR3 protein. The data contain about 730,000 distinct CDR3 sequences, more than 40% of them singletons. Sequencing input: blood. These receptors originate from a woman aged 60-75 years in good health. CDR3s include the opening cysteine and the closing phenylalanine or tryptophan. A D gene is named only where the DNA matches it firmly. Not all rows give a size; the values are once, few, many and, for expanded clones, a class.

J | size | V | D | DNA | CDR3
TRBJ2-7 | few | TRBV6-2/TRBV6-3 | NA | TGTGCCAGCAGTTACTCCTGGGAGTTGGGGAACGAGCAGTACTTC | CASSYSWELGNEQYF
TRBJ2-5 | NA | TRBV20-1 | NA | TGCAGTGCTAGAGACACTTTCCAAGAGACCCAGTACTTC | CSARDTFQETQYF
TRBJ2-5 | many | TRBV4-2 | NA | TGTGCCAGCAGCCAAGATTATGCGGAAGAGACCCAGTACTTC | CASSQDYAEETQYF
TRBJ2-4 | many | TRBV29-1 | NA | TGCAGCGTCCAAGGGGTCTCTGCCAAAAACATTCAGTACTTC | CSVQGVSAKNIQYF
TRBJ1-5 | NA | TRBV7-6 | TRBD1 | TGTGCCAGCAGCTTAAGGGGGGCAGGGGAGGGGACAGGGCCCCAGCATTTT | CASSLRGAGEGTGPQHF
TRBJ1-2 | few | TRBV15 | NA | TGTGCCACCAGCAGAGATATTGGGCAGGGGTATGGCTACACCTTC | CATSRDIGQGYGYTF
TRBJ1-2 | once | TRBV20-1 | TRBD1 | TGCAGTGCTGGAGAGGGGCCCGGGACAGACACTAACTATGGCTACACCTTC | CSAGEGPGTDTNYGYTF
TRBJ2-5 | few | TRBV9 | TRBD2 | TGTGCCAGCAGCGGTGGCGGGGTAGCGGGAGAGACCCAGTACTTC | CASSGGGVAGETQYF
TRBJ1-4 | NA | TRBV10-3 | TRBD1 | TGTGCCATGGCAAGGAACAGGGGAGAAGGAGAAAAACTGTTTTTT | CAMARNRGEGEKLFF
TRBJ2-7 | NA | TRBV6-2/TRBV6-3 | TRBD2 | TGTGCCAGCAGTTTGTTGGGGGGGACTACCTACGAGCAGTACTTC | CASSLLGGTTYEQYF
TRBJ2-7 | NA | TRBV5-5 | NA | TGTGCCGGCAGCTTGGAGTGGGGGAGTATCTTCGAGCAGTACTTC | CAGSLEWGSIFEQYF
TRBJ1-2 | once | TRBV30 | NA | TGTGCCTGGAGTGTAAATATGGGGCAAGACAACTATGGCTACACCTTC | CAWSVNMGQDNYGYTF
TRBJ2-1 | NA | TRBV20-1 | NA | TGCAGTGCTAGAGACTTCAATGAGCAGTTCTTC | CSARDFNEQFF
TRBJ2-1 | NA | TRBV7-8 | NA | TGTGCCAGCAGCTTGAAACCGGGCCCCCCTGAAGGCAATGAGCAGTTCTTC | CASSLKPGPPEGNEQFF
TRBJ2-1 | many | TRBV29-1 | NA | TGCAGCTCCACCGGGCAGGGGCTCCGGGAGCAGTTCTTC | CSSTGQGLREQFF
TRBJ1-5 | NA | TRBV15 | NA | TGTGCCACCAGCAGAGATACAGGTCAGCCCCAGCATTTT | CATSRDTGQPQHF